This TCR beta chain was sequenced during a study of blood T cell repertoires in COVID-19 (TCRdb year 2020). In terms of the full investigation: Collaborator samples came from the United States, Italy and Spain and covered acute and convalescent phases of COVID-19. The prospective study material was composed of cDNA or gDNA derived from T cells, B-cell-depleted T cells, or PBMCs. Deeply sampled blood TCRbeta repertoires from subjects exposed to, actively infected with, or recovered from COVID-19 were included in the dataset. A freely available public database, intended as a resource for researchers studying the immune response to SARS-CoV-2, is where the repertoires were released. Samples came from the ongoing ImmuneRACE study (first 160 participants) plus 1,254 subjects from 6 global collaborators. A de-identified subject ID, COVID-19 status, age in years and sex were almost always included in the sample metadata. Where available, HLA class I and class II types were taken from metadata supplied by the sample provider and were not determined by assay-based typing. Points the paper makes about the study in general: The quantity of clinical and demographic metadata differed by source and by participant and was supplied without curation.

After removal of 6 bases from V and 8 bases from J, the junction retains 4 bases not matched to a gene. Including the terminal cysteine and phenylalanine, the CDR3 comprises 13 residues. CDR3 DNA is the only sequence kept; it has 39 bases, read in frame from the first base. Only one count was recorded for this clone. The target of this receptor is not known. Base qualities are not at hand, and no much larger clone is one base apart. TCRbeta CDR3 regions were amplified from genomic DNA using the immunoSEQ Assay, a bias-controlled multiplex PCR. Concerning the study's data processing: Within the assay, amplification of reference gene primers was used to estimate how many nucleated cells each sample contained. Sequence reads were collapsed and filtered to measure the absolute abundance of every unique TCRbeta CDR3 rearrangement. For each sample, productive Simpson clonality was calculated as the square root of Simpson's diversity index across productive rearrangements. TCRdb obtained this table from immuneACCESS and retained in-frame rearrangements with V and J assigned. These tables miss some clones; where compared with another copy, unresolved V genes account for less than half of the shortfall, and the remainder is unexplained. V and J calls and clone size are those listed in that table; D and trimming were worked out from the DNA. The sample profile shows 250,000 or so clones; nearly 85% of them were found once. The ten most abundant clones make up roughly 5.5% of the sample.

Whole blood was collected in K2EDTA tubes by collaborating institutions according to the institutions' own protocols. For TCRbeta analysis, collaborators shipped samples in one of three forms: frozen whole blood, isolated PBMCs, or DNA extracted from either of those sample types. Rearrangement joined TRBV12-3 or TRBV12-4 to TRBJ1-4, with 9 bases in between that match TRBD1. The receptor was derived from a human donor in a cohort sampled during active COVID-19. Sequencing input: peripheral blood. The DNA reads TGTGCCAGCAGGGACAGGGGTATGGAAAAACTGTTTTTT. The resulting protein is CASRDRGMEKLFF.